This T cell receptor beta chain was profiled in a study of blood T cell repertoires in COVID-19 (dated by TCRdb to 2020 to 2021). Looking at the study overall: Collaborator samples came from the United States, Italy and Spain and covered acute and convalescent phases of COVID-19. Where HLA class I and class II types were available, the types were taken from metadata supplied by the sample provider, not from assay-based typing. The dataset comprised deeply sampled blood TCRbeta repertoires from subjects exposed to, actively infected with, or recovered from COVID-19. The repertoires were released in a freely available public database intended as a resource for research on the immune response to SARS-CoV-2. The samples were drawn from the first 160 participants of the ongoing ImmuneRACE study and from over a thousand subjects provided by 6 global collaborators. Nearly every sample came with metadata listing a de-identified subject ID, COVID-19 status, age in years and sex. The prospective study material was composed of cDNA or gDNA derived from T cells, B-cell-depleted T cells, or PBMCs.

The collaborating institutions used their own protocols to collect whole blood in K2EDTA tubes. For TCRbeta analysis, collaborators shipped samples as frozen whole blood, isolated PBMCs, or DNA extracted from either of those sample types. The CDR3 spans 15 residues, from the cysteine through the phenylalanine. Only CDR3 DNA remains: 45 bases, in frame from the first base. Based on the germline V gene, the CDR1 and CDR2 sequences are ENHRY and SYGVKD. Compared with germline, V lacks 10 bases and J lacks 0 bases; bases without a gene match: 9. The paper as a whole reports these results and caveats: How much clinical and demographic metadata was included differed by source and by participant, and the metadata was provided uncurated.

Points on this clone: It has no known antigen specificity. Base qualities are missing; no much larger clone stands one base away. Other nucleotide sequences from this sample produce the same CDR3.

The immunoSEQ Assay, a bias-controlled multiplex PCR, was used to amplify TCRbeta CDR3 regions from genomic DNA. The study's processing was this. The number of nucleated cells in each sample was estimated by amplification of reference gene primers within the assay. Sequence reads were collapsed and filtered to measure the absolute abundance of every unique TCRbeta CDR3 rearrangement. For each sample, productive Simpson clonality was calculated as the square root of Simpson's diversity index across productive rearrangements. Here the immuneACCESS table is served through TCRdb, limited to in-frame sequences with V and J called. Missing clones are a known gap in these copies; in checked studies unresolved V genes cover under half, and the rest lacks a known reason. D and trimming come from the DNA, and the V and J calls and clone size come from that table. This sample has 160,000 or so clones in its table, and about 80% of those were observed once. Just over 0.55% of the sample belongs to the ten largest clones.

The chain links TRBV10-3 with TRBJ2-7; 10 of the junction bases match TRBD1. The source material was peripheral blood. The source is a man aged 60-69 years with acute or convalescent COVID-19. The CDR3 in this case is CASKGGQGISYEQYF. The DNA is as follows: TGTGCCAGCAAAGGGGGACAGGGGATCTCCTACGAGCAGTACTTC.